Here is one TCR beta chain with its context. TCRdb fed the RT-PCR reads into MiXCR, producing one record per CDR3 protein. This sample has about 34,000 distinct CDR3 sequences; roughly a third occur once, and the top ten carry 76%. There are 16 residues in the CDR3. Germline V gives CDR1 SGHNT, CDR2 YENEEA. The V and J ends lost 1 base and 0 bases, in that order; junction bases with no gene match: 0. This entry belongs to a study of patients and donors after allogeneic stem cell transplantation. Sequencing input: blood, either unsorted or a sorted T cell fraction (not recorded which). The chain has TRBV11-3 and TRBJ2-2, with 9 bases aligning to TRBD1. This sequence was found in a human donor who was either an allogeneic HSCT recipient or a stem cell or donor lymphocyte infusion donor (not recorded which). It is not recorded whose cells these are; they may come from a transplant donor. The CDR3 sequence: CASSLGTGANTGELFF. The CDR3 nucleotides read TGTGCCAGCAGCTTAGGGACAGGGGCGAACACCGGGGAGCTGTTTTTT.